Below are 31 T cell receptor beta chains sequenced from a single sample in a study of radiotherapy plus CTLA-4 blockade in lung cancer (dated by TCRdb to 2016 to 2018). Libraries were built with the immunoSEQ multiplex PCR assay. As stored in TCRdb, this immuneACCESS dataset retains in-frame rearrangements with V and J assigned. A fraction of the clones does not appear; measured against another copy, unresolved V genes explain less than half of the discrepancy, and the remainder lacks a known reason. This sample is represented by roughly 100,000 clones; approximately 82% of them were singletons. The biggest ten clones account for around 25% of the sample. The sequencing here drew on peripheral blood, taken from a patient treated with radiotherapy plus ipilimumab. These receptors all come from a human donor with non-small cell lung cancer that progressed on radiotherapy plus ipilimumab.

This clone has a handful of counts. The V and J genes are TRBV2 and TRBJ2-1; TRBD2 aligns across 7 bases. The length of the CDR3 is 15 residues. Trimming took 3 bases from V and 0 from J; bases not matched to a gene: 2. Germline V gives CDR1 SNHLY, CDR2 FYNNEI. As DNA, the CDR3 is TGTGCCAGCAGTGAGGCTAGCGGCTCCTACAATGAGCAGTTCTTC. This codes for CASSEASGSYNEQFF. The entire variable domain, with the rest obtained from reference TRBV2 and TRBJ2-1, is as follows: EPEVTQTPSHQVTQMGQEVILRCVPISNHLYFYWYRQILGQKVEFLVSFYNNEISEKSEIFDDQFSVERPDGSNFTLKIRSTKLEDSAMYFCASSEASGSYNEQFFGPGTRLTVL.

This chain links TRBV5-1 with TRBJ2-3, with unresolved D. Trimming cost V 1 base and J 2 bases, with 11 bases left between them. The germline V gene has CDR1 SGHRS and CDR2 YFSETQ. The CDR3 has 15 residues. CDR3 nucleotides: TGCGCCAGCAGCTTGATGCAGCCGTACACAGATACGCAGTATTTT. Its protein is CASSLMQPYTDTQYF.

The chain is built from TRBV5-5 and TRBJ1-4; TRBD1 is a possible D gene (6 bases). The V gene lost 4 bases and the J gene lost 8 bases, with 15 bases spanning the gap. CDR3 size: 14 residues. The germline CDR1 and CDR2 sequences are SGHKS and YYEKEE (reference sequence). In DNA form, the CDR3 reads TGTGCCAGCAGCCCATCAGGGGTCTGGGAAAAACTGTTTTTT. Protein product: CASSPSGVWEKLFF.

Turning to this clone: Mismatch with germline at one junction end may stem from a read error. The rearrangement uses TRBV2 and TRBJ2-2, with 7 positions matching TRBD1. The CDR3 has 14 amino acids. CDR1 is SNHLY and CDR2 is FYNNEI in the germline V gene. CDR3 amino acids: CASRTTGNPGELFF. The CDR3 DNA follows: TGTGCCAGCAGGACGACAGGGAACCCCGGGGAGCTGTTTTTT.

J is TRBJ1-1 and V is TRBV18; D is uncertain. This CDR3 is 13 amino acids long. The germline CDR1 and CDR2 sequences are KGHSH and LQKENI. Deletions cut 5 bases from V and 2 bases from J, with 9 bases between. CDR3 nucleotides: TGTGCCAGCTCAGCGGACGGTAACACTGAAGCTTTCTTT. It translates to CASSADGNTEAFF.

The V call is TRBV19, the J call TRBJ2-7; D is perhaps TRBD1 (5 bases). This CDR3 contains 15 residues. The V gene's germline CDR1 is LNHDA and CDR2 SQIVND (reference sequence). V lost 3 bases and J lost 1, with 13 bases in between. CDR3 sequence reads: CASSMSGAKSYEQYF. CDR3 DNA: TGTGCCAGTAGTATGTCTGGGGCGAAGTCCTACGAGCAGTACTTC.

This clone was seen a few times. The chain employs TRBV6-1 and TRBJ1-1; D is ambiguous. V was trimmed by 6 bases and J by 1 base, leaving 9 bases between them. The CDR3 extends over 13 amino acids. The germline V gene has CDR1 MNHNS and CDR2 SASEGT. CDR3 region: CASRTRRNTEAFF. The CDR3 DNA follows: TGTGCCAGCAGGACACGTAGGAACACTGAAGCTTTCTTT.

This clone was recorded a few times. The chain has TRBV5-1 and TRBJ2-7, with unresolved D. V lost 0 bases and J 7 bases, leaving 14 bases between the germline ends. The CDR3 is made up of 14 amino acids. Germline-derived CDR1 and CDR2 are SGHRS and YFSETQ. CDR3 in DNA: TGCGCCAGCAGCTTGGTGGTTAGACCCTCGGAGCAGTACTTC. Translating it yields CASSLVVRPSEQYF.

CDR3 sequence reads: CASSPGTAATNEKLFF. DNA for the CDR3: TGTGCCAGCAGCCCGGGGACAGCTGCAACTAATGAAAAACTGTTTTTT. The gene calls are TRBV11-2 and TRBJ1-4, with 7 bases identical to TRBD1. Germline V gives CDR1 SGHAT, CDR2 FQNNGV. Germline trimming cut 5 bases from V and 0 bases from J; bases unmatched to any gene: 6. This CDR3 has 16 amino acids.

This clone has only a few counts. The V gene is TRBV19, the J gene TRBJ2-3; D may be TRBD1 (6 bases). CDR3 length: 17 residues. The germline gives CDR1 LNHDA, CDR2 SQIVND (reference sequence). With 4 bases removed from V and 3 bases from J, the gap between germline ends came to 20 bases. CDR3 sequence reads: CASSKTAFPGATDTQYF. CDR3 sequence (DNA): TGTGCCAGTAGTAAGACCGCGTTTCCAGGGGCTACAGATACGCAGTATTTT.

This chain links TRBV2 with TRBJ1-5, with D perhaps matching TRBD1 (5 bases). V was pared by 8 bases and J by 6 bases, with 14 bases between. The CDR3 has 13 amino acids. Germline assignment: CDR1 SNHLY and CDR2 FYNNEI. CDR3 nucleotide sequence: TGTGCCAGCGGTCGGGACTCGGGTCAGCCCCAGCATTTT. This sequence encodes CASGRDSGQPQHF.

The DNA for the CDR3 is TGTGCCAGCAGCTGGGGGACTAGCCCCGGGGAGCTGTTTTTT. This gives the protein CASSWGTSPGELFF. The chain joins TRBV7-9 to TRBJ2-2; 9 bases are a match to TRBD2. The V gene's germline CDR1 is SEHNR and CDR2 FQNEAQ (reference sequence). V trimming: 4 bases; J trimming: 6 bases; junction bases outside the gene matches: 3. This CDR3 has 14 amino acids. The variable domain in full, with the rest retrieved from reference TRBV7-9 and TRBJ2-2, is DTGVSQNPRHKITKRGQNVTFRCDPISEHNRLYWYRQTLGQGPEFLTYFQNEAQLEKSRLLSDRFSAERPKGSFSTLEIQRTEQGDSAMYLCASSWGTSPGELFFGEGSRLTVL.

The V gene is TRBV5-1, the J gene TRBJ2-5; D is perhaps TRBD2 (5 bases). The end of the DNA fits TRBJ2-7 better, so the J call may be wrong. CDR3 length: 15 amino acids. CDR1 and CDR2 (germline): SGHRS, YFSETQ. In nucleotides, the CDR3 is TGCGCCAGCAGCTTGGAGGTCGGGATGAGGTACGAGCAGTACTTC. It is translated as CASSLEVGMRYEQYF.

The V and J genes are TRBV29-1 and TRBJ2-7, with 11 bases that match TRBD1. The V gene end was trimmed by 4 bases and the J gene end by 2 bases; junction bases not matched to a gene: 10. Germline loops: CDR1 SQVTM, CDR2 ANQGSEA. This CDR3 contains 16 residues. The CDR3 DNA sequence: TGCAGCGTTGTCCCTGAAGTGGGACAGGGGGCCTACGAGCAGTACTTC. Protein sequence: CSVVPEVGQGAYEQYF.

J is TRBJ2-1 and V is TRBV5-1, with 14 bases lining up with TRBD2. Germline CDR1 SGHRS, CDR2 YFSETQ. The CDR3 runs to 19 residues. V lost 3 bases and J lost 1; bases outside the gene matches: 9. DNA of the CDR3: TGCGCCAGCAGCTCGACGGGGACTAGCGGGAGTTGGTCCTACAATGAGCAGTTCTTC. It is translated as CASSSTGTSGSWSYNEQFF.

The V and J genes are TRBV28 and TRBJ2-5; D may match TRBD1 or TRBD2 (6 bases each). The end of the DNA aligns better with TRBJ2-7, so the J call may be wrong. From germline, CDR1 is MDHEN and CDR2 SYDVKM. This CDR3 region has 13 residues. CDR3 coding DNA: TGTGCCAGCAACTTCAGGGGACTCTACGAGCAGTACTTC. As protein: CASNFRGLYEQYF.

The chain recombines TRBV27 with TRBJ1-1, with D possibly being TRBD1 (6 bases). The CDR3 length is 15 residues. The V gene's germline CDR1 is MNHEY and CDR2 SMNVEV (reference sequence). Trimming stripped 3 bases from V and 4 bases from J, with 15 bases between. CDR3 DNA: TGTGCCAGCAGTTTCAGAGGGGGGCAGCTCACTGAAGCTTTCTTT. Translation: CASSFRGGQLTEAFF.

The chain couples TRBV2 to TRBJ1-2; the match to TRBD1 covers 8 bases. Germline CDR1 SNHLY, CDR2 FYNNEI. This CDR3 comprises 13 residues. Trimming at V came to 7 bases and at J to 5 bases, leaving 6 bases not matched to a gene. The CDR3 nucleotides are TGTGCCAGCAAAACAGGGGGAGGATATGGCTACACCTTC. Protein sequence: CASKTGGGYGYTF.

The sample holds one count of this clone. This chain links TRBV2 with TRBJ2-1; no firm D call. From germline, CDR1 is SNHLY and CDR2 FYNNEI. The CDR3 has 14 amino acids. The ends were cut back, 3 bases at V and 4 bases at J, with 10 bases in the middle. CDR3 residues: CASSEVLQYNEQFF. The DNA of the CDR3 is TGTGCCAGCAGTGAGGTTCTACAATACAATGAGCAGTTCTTC.

V usage is TRBV5-1 and J usage is TRBJ2-1, with 9 positions matching TRBD2. The CDR3 length is 14 residues. Germline V lookup: CDR1 SGHRS, CDR2 YFSETQ. V lost 5 bases, J lost 8 bases, and 8 bases stayed unmatched. CDR3 sequence: CASSSAGGLHEQFF. As DNA, the CDR3 is TGCGCCAGCAGTTCAGCGGGAGGTCTCCATGAGCAGTTCTTC. Drawing the rest from reference TRBV5-1 and TRBJ2-1, the complete variable domain is KAGVTQTPRYLIKTRGQQVTLSCSPISGHRSVSWYQQTPGQGLQFLFEYFSETQRNKGNFPGRFSGRQFSNSRSEMNVSTLELGDSALYLCASSSAGGLHEQFFGPGTRLTVL.

In its sample, this clone was seen once. This chain connects TRBV28 to TRBJ2-5; D is possibly TRBD1 (5 bases). The germline V gene has CDR1 MDHEN and CDR2 SYDVKM. This CDR3 region has 15 residues. V was clipped by 5 bases and J by 5 bases, with 18 bases between them. CDR3 coding DNA: TGTGCCAGCAGTCCCCAAGGGGTGGGGCGGGAGACCCAGTACTTC. It yields the protein CASSPQGVGRETQYF. The full variable domain, rest sourced from reference TRBV28 and TRBJ2-5, is DVKVTQSSRYLVKRTGEKVFLECVQDMDHENMFWYRQDPGLGLRLIYFSYDVKMKEKGDIPEGYSVSREKKERFSLILESASTNQTSMYLCASSPQGVGRETQYFGPGTRLLVL.

CDR3 residues: CASTPGTVGSPLHF. The CDR3 DNA is TGCGCCAGCACGCCTGGGACGGTCGGTTCACCCCTCCACTTT. The V call is TRBV5-1, the J call TRBJ1-6, with D possibly matching TRBD1 (5 bases). Between the trimmed V and J ends, which lost 6 bases and 9 bases, there was a span of 16 bases. Looked up from germline, CDR1 is SGHRS and CDR2 is YFSETQ. The CDR3 runs 14 residues.

J is TRBJ2-1 and V is TRBV27, with 7 bases fitting TRBD2. This CDR3 contains 13 residues. Trimming removed 7 bases from V and 6 bases from J; junction bases left unmatched: 6. Germline values: CDR1 MNHEY, CDR2 SMNVEV (reference sequence). The CDR3 is CASTPRTSNEQFF. The CDR3 DNA reads as TGTGCCAGCACCCCTCGGACTAGCAATGAGCAGTTCTTC.

The J gene is TRBJ2-1, the V gene TRBV2; 8 nucleotides agree with TRBD1. Looked up from germline, CDR1 is SNHLY and CDR2 is FYNNEI. This CDR3 is built from 18 residues. The ends lost 1 base at V and 2 bases at J; junction bases unmatched: 10. The CDR3 protein is CASSEEGTRGQPYNEQFF. CDR3 DNA sequence: TGTGCCAGCAGTGAAGAAGGTACCAGGGGGCAGCCCTACAATGAGCAGTTCTTC.

The chain uses TRBV7-9 and TRBJ1-1, with 8 bases aligning to TRBD1. V shed 1 base and J 4 bases; nucleotides not matched to a gene: 17. Per germline, CDR1 SEHNR and CDR2 FQNEAQ (reference sequence). This CDR3 spans 19 amino acids. CDR3 coding DNA: TGTGCCAGCAGCTTAGGGTTAGGGGGCAGGGGGCGAGGTGGCACTGAAGCTTTCTTT. Protein sequence: CASSLGLGGRGRGGTEAFF.

The V and J genes are TRBV5-4 and TRBJ1-2; D not certain. Trimming stripped 5 bases from V and 6 bases from J, with 11 bases between. Germline CDR1 SGHNT, CDR2 YYREEE (reference sequence). The CDR3 length is 12 residues. For the CDR3, the DNA is TGTGCCAGCAGAAAGGCTCTGAATGGCTACACCTTC. Translating it yields CASRKALNGYTF.

V gene TRBV30 combines with J gene TRBJ2-1, with D unresolved. From germline, CDR1 is GTSNPN and CDR2 SVGIG (reference sequence). This CDR3 is built from 14 residues. V lost 5 bases to trimming and J lost 0 bases, with 11 bases between them. CDR3 protein: CAWQALSSYNEQFF. DNA for the CDR3: TGTGCCTGGCAGGCCTTGAGCTCCTACAATGAGCAGTTCTTC.

This chain links TRBV5-1 with TRBJ2-1, with D unclear. CDR1 is SGHRS and CDR2 is YFSETQ in the germline V gene. Trimming left V 1 base short and J 2 bases short, with 7 bases between. CDR3 size: 14 residues. CDR3 coding DNA: TGCGCCAGCAGCTTGCGAACTCCCTACAATGAGCAGTTCTTC. This codes for CASSLRTPYNEQFF.

This clone was picked up a small number of times. The rearrangement joins TRBV7-9 to TRBJ2-2; 8 bases are a match to TRBD2. The CDR3 extends over 13 amino acids. Germline CDR1 SEHNR, CDR2 FQNEAQ (reference sequence). With V trimmed by 10 bases and J by 2 bases, 3 bases remained unmatched. The chain's CDR3 is CATRGGNTGELFF. The CDR3 nucleotides are TGTGCCACACGGGGGGGTAACACCGGGGAGCTGTTTTTT.

V usage is TRBV6-1 and J usage is TRBJ1-1, with D tentatively TRBD1 (5 bases). The CDR3 covers 13 residues. CDR1 and CDR2 (germline): MNHNS, SASEGT. Trimming stripped 4 bases from V and 2 bases from J, with 8 bases between. CDR3 bases: TGTGCCAGCAGTGGGGGCCCAAACACTGAAGCTTTCTTT. As protein: CASSGGPNTEAFF.

This clone was counted a few times. V gene TRBV9 combines with J gene TRBJ1-1; no reliable D call. The CDR3 sequence is 13 residues long. Germline CDR1 reads SGDLS; CDR2 reads YYNGEE. The ends were cut back, 5 bases at V and 8 bases at J, with 16 bases in the middle. CDR3 loop: CASSEMGRAEAFF. CDR3 DNA sequence: TGTGCCAGCAGTGAAATGGGGAGGGCCGAAGCTTTCTTT.